The sample holds a few counts of the clone carrying this T cell receptor (beta chain). Its cognate antigen is unknown. This specimen comes from a study of vaccination and CD4 T cells after COVID-19. At the level of the study: A vaccine, either BNT162b2 or mRNA-1273, was given to participants in two doses. The control cultures got either a CEFX pool, an HIV-1 Nef pool, or no peptide at all.

Treatment denoted: roughly ten-day PBMC culture with coronavirus spike peptide pools or control peptides (ViraFEST assay). Broader study findings: Researchers looked at relatively few convalescent patients and had no early post-infection timepoints.

With 4 bases removed from V and 7 bases from J, the gap between germline ends came to 16 bases. CDR1 SGHVS and CDR2 FQNEAQ come from the germline V gene. The length of the CDR3 is 14 residues. Cultured CD4+ T-cell DNA underwent Oncomine TCR Beta short-read sequencing. Researchers extracted genomic DNA from CD4+ T cells that had been cultured. From the PCR reads, TCRdb called clonotypes with MiXCR, one entry per CDR3 protein. The sample yields just under 20,000 distinct CDR3 sequences, around 40% seen once. The input for sequencing was CD4+ T cells from blood, cultured in vitro, taken after SARS-CoV-2 vaccination. The chain joins TRBV7-8 to TRBJ1-2; no reliable D call. This clonotype originated in a human donor who had recovered from COVID-19. The CDR3 reads CASSSDAGILGYTF. The DNA for the CDR3 is TGTGCCAGCAGCTCGGACGCCGGTATTCTTGGCTACACCTTC.